This entry concerns a single T cell receptor (beta chain). Its matching antigen is unknown. The data were obtained in a study of T cell responses to AZD1222 COVID-19 vaccine. The study, taken as a whole, reports: Baseline serostatus was positive in only six AZD1222 recipients. Nearly half of spike-specific TCRs reportedly target unmutated variant regions.

Sequencing was performed with immunoSEQ multiplex PCR; in TCRdb, only in-frame clones are kept and a portion is missing. The sample records approximately 150,000 clones, under 95% being singletons. Sequences were derived from peripheral blood, sampled 28 days after the second AZD1222 dose. This receptor was taken from an adult who received the AZD1222 COVID-19 vaccine.

CDR3 loop: CASSFLWGTEAFF. The CDR3 bases are TGTGCCAGCAGTTTTCTGTGGGGCACTGAAGCTTTCTTT. J is TRBJ1-1 and V is TRBV6-2 or TRBV6-3; no definite D call. The germline V and J ends were trimmed by 4 bases and 4 bases, with 10 bases remaining between them. Germline CDR1 reads MNHEY; CDR2 reads SVGEGT. The CDR3 sequence is 13 residues long.